This T cell receptor (delta chain) comes out of a study of fetal and pediatric gammadelta thymocytes (dated by TCRdb to about 2022). As for the study more broadly: The bulk gammadelta thymocyte repertoires, which combined previously published data with newly generated, unpublished data, were used to reinforce a single-cell study of gammadelta thymocyte development. The bulk gammadelta thymocyte repertoires combined unpublished data with previously published data (refs 27,28). Bulk TCR repertoire data were included to raise the number of subjects and reinforce the CDR3 publicity analysis. In total, the bulk gammadelta thymocyte repertoire set covered approximately ten subjects, made up of 7 pediatric thymus donors and 3 fetal thymus donors. General study outcomes and caveats: Compared with post-natal repertoires, fetal gammadelta thymocyte repertoires were previously reported to be enriched for TRDV2, TRGV8 and TRGV9 usage, low N additions and public CDR3s.

CDR1 is given as TSWWSYY and CDR2 as QGS, both from the germline V gene. Trimming accounts for 4 bases at V and 0 bases at J, while the number of junction bases matched to no gene is 27. From its cysteine to its phenylalanine, the CDR3 spans 23 amino acids. Only the CDR3 DNA stays, 69 bases, in frame from base 1. By sample share, this clone is medium-sized (0.01 to 0.1%). Which antigen it targets is not known. No much larger clone exists at a distance of one base, and base qualities are not known. The identical CDR3 is also encoded by other nucleotide sequences in the sample. Data came from an Illumina MiSeq. In the source study's methods: For publicity analysis, the Vgamma9Vdelta2 and nonVgamma9Vdelta2 bulk CDR3 files were merged for each subject into one combined repertoire per subject. CDR3 publicity was given a score from 0 to 19 by checking each amino acid sequence across 9 single-cell datasets and nine to eleven bulk repertoires with base R and dplyr. TCRdb recomputed clones from the public reads with CATT; identical DNA rows were then combined. The V and J calls were not made by the authors but by TCRdb's processing. This sample holds thousands of delta-chain clones; approximately 26% were observed only once. The ten biggest clones cover 3.5% to 4.5% of the sample.

Thymocytes were stained with Zombie NIR viability dye plus antibodies to CD3 (UCHT1), TCRgammadelta (11F2), TCRVgamma9 (IMMU360) and TCRVdelta2 (IMMU389). TRD and TRG CDR3 repertoires were generated in bulk, separately, from sorted Vgamma9Vdelta2 and nonVgamma9Vdelta2 gammadelta thymocytes obtained from human fetal and pediatric thymuses. In Belgium, pediatric thymus tissue was obtained from children undergoing cardiac surgery. The pediatric thymus donors included in the study ranged in age from 1 to 11 years. Thymic cell suspensions from fetal and post-natal thymuses were prepared as previously described. NonVgamma9Vdelta2 thymocytes were sorted as CD3+ gammadeltaTCR+ cells lacking the Vgamma9+Vdelta2+ phenotype. Cell sorting was done on a FACS Aria III cell sorter (BD Biosciences).

Recombination connected TRDV1 to TRDJ1; TRDD2 aligns with 9 central bases. This clonotype was obtained from a child who underwent cardiac surgery and was recorded as healthy. Material: non-Vgamma9Vdelta2 gamma-delta T cells from the thymus. The intended sense of this specimen's cell subset or site label: CD3+gammadeltaTCR+ thymocytes not co-expressing Vgamma9 and Vdelta2. At the DNA level, the sequence is TGTGCTCTTGGGGCCCCTTCCTTCCTACGAACGAATCGGGGGGAAAGGTACACCGATAAACTCATCTTT. It is translated as CALGAPSFLRTNRGERYTDKLIF.